The clone carrying this TCR beta chain was seen ten or more times. MiXCR, run by TCRdb on the PCR reads, gives a single entry per CDR3 protein. The sample shows some 8,100 distinct CDR3 sequences, 10% to 15% of them seen only once. The entry originates in a study of CXCR3 chemokines and chemotherapy response in bladder cancer. This specimen was taken from a patient whose treatment included neoadjuvant chemotherapy. The TCR comes from a human donor with bladder cancer that responded to neoadjuvant chemotherapy.

The CDR3 coding sequence is TGTGCCTGGAGTGCTAGGGTTTCACCCCTCCACTTT. Translation: CAWSARVSPLHF. The chain has TRBV30 and TRBJ1-6; no definite D call. V was shortened by 1 base and J by 9 bases, with 7 bases between the two germline ends. The germline V gene has CDR1 GTSNPN and CDR2 SVGIG (reference sequence). CDR3 length equals 12 residues. The full variable domain, rest sourced from reference TRBV30 and TRBJ1-6, is SQTIHQWPATLVQPVGSPLSLECTVEGTSNPNLYWYRQAAGRGLQLLFYSVGIGQISSEVPQNLSASRPQDRQFILSSKKLLLSDSGFYLCAWSARVSPLHFGNGTRLTVT.